Here is one T cell receptor beta chain with its context. Its target is not known. Next came a second PCR, run for about 7 to 12 cycles, which used a sample-barcoded 5' primer along with a J-beta primer mix. The authors tagged each cDNA molecule using a template-switch adaptor with 12 random nucleotides. Using its own MiXCR run on the 5' RACE reads, TCRdb lists one record per CDR3 protein. Among 450,000 to 700,000 distinct CDR3 sequences listed, 27% were seen once. These data come from a study of blood T cells in healthy people across ages. General study points: A roughly linear age-dependent decrease characterized TCR beta diversity per million T cells.

The TCR was taken from a woman between 65 and 79 years old in good health. The sequenced material came from blood.

Here the CDR3 reads CAISEVDRQETQYF. CDR3 nucleotide sequence: TGTGCCATCAGTGAGGTGGACAGACAAGAGACCCAGTACTTC. The chain joins TRBV10-3 to TRBJ2-5, with D possibly TRBD1 on 6 matching bases. In germline, CDR1 is ENHRY, CDR2 SYGVKD. The germline V and J ends were trimmed by 2 bases and 2 bases, with 9 bases remaining between them. This CDR3 spans 14 amino acids.